A single TCR beta chain is shown here with its context. Its target is unknown. The data were produced by immunoSEQ multiplex PCR, yet TCRdb's version contains in-frame clones alone and is incomplete. The sample comprises 25,000 to 35,000 clones, roughly 88% of which are singletons, and 2.5% to 4% rests with the top ten. V lost 5 bases, J lost 4 bases, and 8 bases lay in between. CDR1 and CDR2 (germline): MDHEN, SYDVKM. The CDR3 consists of 12 residues. This sample was taken from a study of T cells after posttransplantation cyclophosphamide. Study-wide findings and caveats: TRB overlap between skin or GI tissue T cells and blood was limited.

The sequenced sample consisted of PBMCs. V gene TRBV28 combines with J gene TRBJ1-2; unclear D gene. The receptor was derived from a man aged 45-65 years. The CDR3 DNA is TGTGCCAGCAGTCCGGTCCTCTATGGCTACACCTTC. Its translation: CASSPVLYGYTF.